The 28 T cell receptor beta chains reported below all come from one sample, sequenced in a study of shared clonotypes between healthy human individuals. The assay was immunoSEQ multiplex PCR, and TCRdb's table has in-frame clones only and misses some. The data contain under 1,100,000 clones, roughly 74% of them singletons. The sequenced sample consisted of memory CD4+ T cells from PBMCs. Subset specified: CD45RA-negative fraction. Receptor source: a man in his late teens or twenties in good health. Some clones in this sample may be carry-over from other donors' samples.

The chain has TRBV6-1 and TRBJ2-1; D is unresolved. V was trimmed by 10 bases and J by 2 bases, leaving 9 bases between them. This CDR3 contains 12 residues. Looked up from germline, CDR1 is MNHNS and CDR2 is SASEGT. CDR3 sequence (DNA): TGTGCCATCAGCAGAACCTACAATGAGCAGTTCTTC. This translates into CAISRTYNEQFF.

The chain carries TRBV28 and TRBJ1-2; possibly TRBD1 for D (5 bases). This CDR3 is built from 14 residues. Deletions cut 2 bases from V and 8 bases from J, with 15 bases between. Germline V gene data show CDR1 as MDHEN and CDR2 as SYDVKM. CDR3: CASSLVFGTEGYTF. The CDR3 DNA reads TGTGCCAGCAGTTTAGTTTTCGGGACGGAGGGCTACACCTTC.

This chain uses TRBV7-8 with TRBJ2-1; 12 bases align to TRBD2. CDR1 is SGHVS, CDR2 FQNEAQ, per germline. The CDR3 sequence is 15 residues long. Trimming at V came to 4 bases and at J to 9 bases, leaving 7 bases not matched to a gene. CDR3 nucleotides: TGTGCCAGCAGCTCTAGCGGGAGGGTCTATAGTGAGCAGTTCTTC. Amino acids: CASSSSGRVYSEQFF.

Concerning this clone: Other DNA sequences in this sample translate to the same CDR3. V and J are TRBV5-1 and TRBJ2-3; D is perhaps TRBD1 (5 bases). The CDR3 loop spans 15 amino acids. The V end lost 0 bases, the J end lost 3 bases, and 11 bases lay between the germline ends. Germline CDR1 SGHRS, CDR2 YFSETQ. The CDR3 DNA sequence: TGCGCCAGCAGCTTGGTTGGGCCAGGGACAGATACGCAGTATTTT. Its protein product is CASSLVGPGTDTQYF.

The chain recombines TRBV19 with TRBJ1-5, with D tentatively TRBD1 (6 bases). The ends were cut back, 7 bases at V and 5 bases at J, with 15 bases in the middle. This CDR3 spans 14 amino acids. CDR1 LNHDA and CDR2 SQIVND come from the germline V gene (reference sequence). For the CDR3, the DNA is TGTGCCAGTAATGGGGGCGGAGGGTATCAGCCCCAGCATTTT. Protein product: CASNGGGGYQPQHF.

The V call is TRBV5-4, the J call TRBJ2-3, with 11 positions matching TRBD2. Germline values: CDR1 SGHNT, CDR2 YYREEE (reference sequence). The CDR3 sequence is 16 residues long. The V and J ends lost 4 bases and 4 bases, in that order; junction bases with no gene match: 8. The CDR3 coding sequence is TGTGCCAGCAGCCTGATAGCGGGAGGGCCCGCAGATACGCAGTATTTT. Its translation is CASSLIAGGPADTQYF.

A single count supports this clone. The V gene is TRBV7-9, the J gene TRBJ2-1, with 7 bases identical to TRBD2. The trim removed 0 bases at V and 1 base at J, leaving 3 bases unmatched. The CDR3 has 16 amino acids. CDR1 and CDR2 (germline): SEHNR, FQNEAQ (reference sequence). This CDR3 is CASSLALAVSYNEQFF. CDR3 in DNA: TGTGCCAGCAGCTTAGCCCTAGCGGTATCCTACAATGAGCAGTTCTTC.

Concerning this clone itself: The same CDR3 arises from other DNA sequences in this sample as well. This sequence joins TRBV6-6 and TRBJ1-1; TRBD1 is a possible D gene (5 bases). The CDR3 extends over 15 amino acids. V was trimmed by 4 bases and J by 0 bases, leaving 12 bases between them. Germline V CDR1 and CDR2: MNHNY, SVGAGI (reference sequence). CDR3 bases: TGTGCCAGCAGTTCGGGACCGGCAATGAACACTGAAGCTTTCTTT. This encodes CASSSGPAMNTEAFF.

There are a few counts of this clone. This sequence joins TRBV11-2 and TRBJ2-7; 9 bases align to TRBD2. The CDR3 extends over 15 amino acids. Germline trimming cut 6 bases from V and 3 bases from J; bases unmatched to any gene: 9. Germline V CDR1 and CDR2: SGHAT, FQNNGV. Here the CDR3 reads CASRSSGVPIYEQYF. For the CDR3, the DNA is TGTGCCAGCAGGTCTAGCGGGGTGCCCATCTACGAGCAGTACTTC.

This chain links TRBV7-6 with TRBJ1-3; no clear D gene. Germline V gene sequence: CDR1 SGHVS, CDR2 FNYEAQ. The CDR3 is made up of 14 amino acids. V lost 4 bases and J lost 0, with 7 bases in between. The CDR3 coding sequence is TGTGCCAGCAGCTCCTACAGCTCTGGAAACACCATATATTTT. It specifies CASSSYSSGNTIYF.

The chain joins TRBV5-5 to TRBJ1-1, with D possibly being TRBD1 (5 bases). The V and J ends lost 1 base and 6 bases respectively, with 7 bases between them. This CDR3 region has 12 residues. The V gene's germline CDR1 is SGHKS and CDR2 YYEKEE (reference sequence). CDR3 residues: CASSLWGPEAFF. CDR3 sequence (DNA): TGTGCCAGCAGCTTGTGGGGCCCTGAAGCTTTCTTT.

CDR3 sequence reads: CASSLRSLAGNEQFF. CDR3 coding DNA: TGTGCCAGCAGCTTAAGATCTCTAGCGGGCAATGAGCAGTTCTTC. The rearrangement joins TRBV11-2 to TRBJ2-1; 8 bases match TRBD2. Germline lookup yields CDR1 SGHAT and CDR2 FQNNGV. Trimming took 2 bases from V and 6 from J; bases not matched to a gene: 6. This CDR3 contains 15 residues.

The chain links TRBV6-6 to TRBJ1-3, with a possible D match to TRBD1 (5 bases). Germline loops: CDR1 MNHNY, CDR2 SVGAGI (reference sequence). V lost 7 bases, J lost 5 bases, and 18 bases lay in between. The CDR3 extends over 15 amino acids. The CDR3, as DNA: TGTGCCAGCACCCCGTTAAGACAGAGCAGAAACACCATATATTTT. It translates to CASTPLRQSRNTIYF.

This clone was detected many times. Different DNA sequences within this sample yield the same CDR3. This sequence joins TRBV7-3 and TRBJ2-3; D is ambiguous. Per germline, CDR1 SGHTA and CDR2 FQGTGA. This CDR3 region has 15 residues. Trimming left V 2 bases short and J 2 bases short, with 11 bases between. The DNA for the CDR3 is TGTGCCAGCAGCTTATTTCCGAGCCCCACAGATACGCAGTATTTT. Translated, it gives CASSLFPSPTDTQYF.

Concerning this clone itself: The same CDR3 can be traced to other DNA sequences in this sample. The rearrangement joins TRBV7-9 to TRBJ2-7; D perhaps matches TRBD1 (8 bases). The CDR3 totals 15 residues. Trimming took off 5 bases at V and 1 base at J, with 15 bases between the two ends. Germline CDR1 and CDR2: SEHNR and FQNEAQ (reference sequence). CDR3 amino acids: CASSPGGGRSYEQYF. Written as DNA, the CDR3 is TGTGCCAGCAGCCCAGGGGGCGGGAGATCCTACGAGCAGTACTTC.

In this sample, this clone turned up once. For the CDR3, the DNA is TGTGCCAGCAGCTTAAGGAGGGAGCGGATGAATGAGCAGTTCTTC. Translated: CASSLRRERMNEQFF. The chain is built from TRBV11-2 and TRBJ2-1, with a tentative D call TRBD2 (6 bases). The ends were cut back, 2 bases at V and 7 bases at J, with 15 bases in the middle. CDR3 length: 15 amino acids. Germline V gives CDR1 SGHAT, CDR2 FQNNGV. The variable domain in full, with the rest retrieved from reference TRBV11-2 and TRBJ2-1, is EAGVAQSPRYKIIEKRQSVAFWCNPISGHATLYWYQQILGQGPKLLIQFQNNGVVDDSQLPKDRFSAERLKGVDSTLKIQPAKLEDSAVYLCASSLRRERMNEQFFGPGTRLTVL.

This clone appeared a few times. This rearrangement joins TRBV29-1 to TRBJ1-1; D not resolved. This CDR3 is built from 13 residues. The germline V gene has CDR1 SQVTM and CDR2 ANQGSEA. Trimming took off 3 bases at V and 1 base at J, with 9 bases between the two ends. For the CDR3, the DNA is TGCAGCGTTGACGCAGCCGGGAACACTGAAGCTTTCTTT. Amino acids: CSVDAAGNTEAFF.

The chain uses TRBV19 and TRBJ1-1; unclear D gene. Germline CDR1 LNHDA, CDR2 SQIVND (reference sequence). The CDR3 runs 14 residues. V was shortened by 4 bases and J by 1 base, with 10 bases between the two germline ends. CDR3 residues: CASSKMSGNTEAFF. The CDR3 bases are TGTGCCAGTAGTAAAATGAGCGGGAACACTGAAGCTTTCTTT. Together with reference TRBV19 and TRBJ1-1, the CDR3 gives the full variable domain: DGGITQSPKYLFRKEGQNVTLSCEQNLNHDAMYWYRQDPGQGLRLIYYSQIVNDFQKGDIAEGYSVSREKKESFPLTVTSAQKNPTAFYLCASSKMSGNTEAFFGQGTRLTVV.

This clone is a singleton in its sample. The chain recombines TRBV13 with TRBJ2-3; 9 nucleotides line up with TRBD2. The CDR3 length is 16 residues. From germline, CDR1 is PRHDT and CDR2 FYEKMQ (reference sequence). Germline trimming cut 3 bases from V and 3 bases from J; bases unmatched to any gene: 7. The CDR3 loop reads CASSLRAGGATDTQYF. CDR3 DNA sequence: TGTGCCAGCAGCTTGCGGGCGGGAGGGGCGACAGATACGCAGTATTTT.

This sequence joins TRBV5-6 and TRBJ2-1; TRBD2 might be the D (6 bases). CDR3 length equals 17 residues. Germline CDR1 reads SGHDT; CDR2 reads YYEEEE. The V end was cut by 2 bases, the J end by 3 bases, with 18 bases between. The CDR3 coding sequence is TGTGCCAGCAGCTTAATAGGGCGGGCGCGGGACTACAATGAGCAGTTCTTC. Translation gives CASSLIGRARDYNEQFF.

The J gene is TRBJ1-1, the V gene TRBV5-1, with D possibly being TRBD1 (6 bases). The germline CDR1 and CDR2 sequences are SGHRS and YFSETQ. There are 15 residues in the CDR3. V was pared by 1 base and J by 4 bases, with 14 bases between. In DNA form, the CDR3 reads TGCGCCAGCAGCTTGACGCCAGGGGCCCGCACTGAAGCTTTCTTT. Translating gives CASSLTPGARTEAFF.

This clone was seen a single time. The sample has other DNA sequences that encode this CDR3 too. The chain is built from TRBV18 and TRBJ2-3, with 11 bases matching TRBD1. J was trimmed by 1 base and V by 3 bases; bases with no gene match: 0. CDR3 length: 15 amino acids. Germline values: CDR1 KGHSH, CDR2 LQKENI. The CDR3: CASSPGQGGTDTQYF. Here the CDR3 DNA reads TGTGCCAGCTCACCGGGACAGGGGGGCACAGATACGCAGTATTTT.

This chain joins TRBV19 and TRBJ1-5; D ambiguous. CDR1 and CDR2 from the germline V gene are LNHDA and SQIVND (reference sequence). This CDR3 region has 15 residues. Trimming took 3 bases from V and 0 from J, leaving 9 bases between them. The CDR3 sequence is CASSIWAVSNQPQHF. For the CDR3, the DNA is TGTGCCAGTAGTATTTGGGCAGTTAGCAATCAGCCCCAGCATTTT. The full variable domain, rest sourced from reference TRBV19 and TRBJ1-5, is DGGITQSPKYLFRKEGQNVTLSCEQNLNHDAMYWYRQDPGQGLRLIYYSQIVNDFQKGDIAEGYSVSREKKESFPLTVTSAQKNPTAFYLCASSIWAVSNQPQHFGDGTRLSIL.

The V call is TRBV7-9, the J call TRBJ1-1; D remains unclear. Trimming stripped 6 bases from V and 5 bases from J, with 13 bases between. The CDR3 loop spans 13 amino acids. CDR1 is SEHNR, CDR2 FQNEAQ, per germline (reference sequence). CDR3 region: CASSAIDGTEAFF. CDR3 bases: TGTGCCAGCAGTGCGATAGATGGAACTGAAGCTTTCTTT.

This chain joins TRBV15 and TRBJ1-5; D remains ambiguous. The CDR3 covers 13 residues. The ends were cut back, 2 bases at V and 6 bases at J, with 8 bases in the middle. Germline CDR1 and CDR2: LNHNV and YYDKDF (reference sequence). CDR3 region: CATSRQSRQPQHF. CDR3 in DNA: TGTGCCACCAGCAGACAATCACGTCAGCCCCAGCATTTT.

The CDR3, as DNA: TGTGCCAGCAGTTTAGGTGGTACGCAGTATTTT. Amino acids: CASSLGGTQYF. The chain couples TRBV27 to TRBJ2-3; D gene uncertain. The V and J ends lost 2 bases and 8 bases respectively, with 5 bases between them. This CDR3 has 11 residues. CDR1 and CDR2 from the germline V gene are MNHEY and SMNVEV (reference sequence).

Concerning this clone: The identical CDR3 is also encoded by other nucleotide sequences in the sample. The chain uses TRBV6-1 and TRBJ1-5; TRBD1 is a possible D gene (5 bases). Trimming removed 3 bases at V and 0 bases at J, with 9 bases between. The V gene's germline CDR1 is MNHNS and CDR2 SASEGT. This CDR3 is 15 amino acids long. The CDR3 protein is CASSEQGASNQPQHF. CDR3 nucleotide sequence: TGTGCCAGCAGTGAGCAGGGAGCTAGCAATCAGCCCCAGCATTTT.

V gene TRBV19 combines with J gene TRBJ1-5; the D gene is possibly TRBD1 (5 bases). CDR1 and CDR2 (germline): LNHDA, SQIVND (reference sequence). With 7 bases removed from V and 5 bases from J, the gap between germline ends came to 12 bases. The CDR3 spans 13 residues. The CDR3 spells CASTSWGDQPQHF. In nucleotides, the CDR3 is TGTGCCAGTACGTCGTGGGGCGATCAGCCCCAGCATTTT.